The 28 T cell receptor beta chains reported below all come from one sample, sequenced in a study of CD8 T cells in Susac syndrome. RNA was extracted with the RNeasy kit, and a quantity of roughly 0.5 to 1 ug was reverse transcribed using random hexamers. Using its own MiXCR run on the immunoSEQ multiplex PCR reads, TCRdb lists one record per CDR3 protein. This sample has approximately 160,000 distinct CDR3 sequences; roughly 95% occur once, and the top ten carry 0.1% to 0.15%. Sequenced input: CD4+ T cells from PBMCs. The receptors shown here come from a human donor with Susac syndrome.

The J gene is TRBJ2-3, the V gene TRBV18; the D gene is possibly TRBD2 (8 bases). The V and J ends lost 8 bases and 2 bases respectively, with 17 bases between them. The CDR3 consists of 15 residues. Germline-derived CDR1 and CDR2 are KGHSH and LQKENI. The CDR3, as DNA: TGTGCCAGCCGGACAGGACTAGCCGACACAGATACGCAGTATTTT. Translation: CASRTGLADTDTQYF. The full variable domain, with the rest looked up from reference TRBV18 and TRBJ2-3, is NAGVMQNPRHLVRRRGQEARLRCSPMKGHSHVYWYRQLPEEGLKFMVYLQKENIIDESGMPKERFSAEFPKEGPSILRIQQVVRGDSAAYFCASRTGLADTDTQYFGPGTRLTVL.

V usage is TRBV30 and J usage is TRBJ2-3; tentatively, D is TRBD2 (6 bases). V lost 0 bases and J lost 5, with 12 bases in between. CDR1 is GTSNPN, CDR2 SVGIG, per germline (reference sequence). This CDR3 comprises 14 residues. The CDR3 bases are TGTGCCTGGAGTGTACGTCTAGCGAAAGATACGCAGTATTTT. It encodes CAWSVRLAKDTQYF.

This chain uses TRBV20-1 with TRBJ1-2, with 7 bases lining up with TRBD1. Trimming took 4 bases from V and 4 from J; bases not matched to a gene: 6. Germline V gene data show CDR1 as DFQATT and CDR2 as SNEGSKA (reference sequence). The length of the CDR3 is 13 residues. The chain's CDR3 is CSAKTGLAYGYTF. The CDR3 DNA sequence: TGCAGTGCTAAGACAGGGTTAGCCTATGGCTACACCTTC.

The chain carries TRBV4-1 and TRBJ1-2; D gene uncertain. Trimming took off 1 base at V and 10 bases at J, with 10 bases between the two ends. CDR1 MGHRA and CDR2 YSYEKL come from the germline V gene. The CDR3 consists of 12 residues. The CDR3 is CASSQAGRFYTF. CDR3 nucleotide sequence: TGCGCCAGCAGCCAAGCTGGCCGGTTCTACACCTTC.

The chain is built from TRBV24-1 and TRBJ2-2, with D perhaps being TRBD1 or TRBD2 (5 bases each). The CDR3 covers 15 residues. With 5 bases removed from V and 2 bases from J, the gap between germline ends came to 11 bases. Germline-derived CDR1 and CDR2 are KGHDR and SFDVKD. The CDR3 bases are TGTGCCACCAGTGGCCGGGGCGGAAACACCGGGGAGCTGTTTTTT. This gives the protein CATSGRGGNTGELFF.

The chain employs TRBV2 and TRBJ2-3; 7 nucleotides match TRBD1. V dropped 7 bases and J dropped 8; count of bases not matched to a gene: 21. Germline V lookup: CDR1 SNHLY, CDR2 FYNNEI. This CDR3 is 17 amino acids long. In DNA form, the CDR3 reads TGTGCCAGCATCCCGAGGATGGGACAGCGACCGATTGGTACGCAGTATTTT. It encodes CASIPRMGQRPIGTQYF.

The CDR3 loop reads CASSSVYYNEQFF. CDR3 sequence (DNA): TGCGCCAGCAGCTCAGTCTACTACAATGAGCAGTTCTTC. The chain uses TRBV5-1 and TRBJ2-1, with D unclear. V gave up 3 bases and J gave up 3 bases, with 7 bases separating them. The CDR3 length is 13 residues. From germline, CDR1 is SGHRS and CDR2 YFSETQ.

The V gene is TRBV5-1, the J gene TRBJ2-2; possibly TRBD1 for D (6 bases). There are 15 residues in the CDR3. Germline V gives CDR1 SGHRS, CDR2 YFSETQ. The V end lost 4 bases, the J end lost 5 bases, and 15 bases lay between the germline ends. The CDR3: CASSVQQGSTGELFF. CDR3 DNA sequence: TGCGCCAGCAGCGTTCAACAGGGTTCGACCGGGGAGCTGTTTTTT.

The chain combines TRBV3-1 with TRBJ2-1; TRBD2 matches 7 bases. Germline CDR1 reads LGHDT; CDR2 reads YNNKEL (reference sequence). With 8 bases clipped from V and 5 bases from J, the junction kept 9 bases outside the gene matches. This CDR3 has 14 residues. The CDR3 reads CASGGTTRNNEQFF. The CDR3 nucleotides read TGTGCCAGCGGAGGGACTACCAGGAACAATGAGCAGTTCTTC.

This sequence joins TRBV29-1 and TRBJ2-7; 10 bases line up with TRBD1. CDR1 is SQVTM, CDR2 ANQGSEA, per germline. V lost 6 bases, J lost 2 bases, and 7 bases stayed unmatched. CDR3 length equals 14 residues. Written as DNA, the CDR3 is TGCAGCGTAAGGGACAGGGGCAAAGCCTACGAGCAGTACTTC. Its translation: CSVRDRGKAYEQYF.

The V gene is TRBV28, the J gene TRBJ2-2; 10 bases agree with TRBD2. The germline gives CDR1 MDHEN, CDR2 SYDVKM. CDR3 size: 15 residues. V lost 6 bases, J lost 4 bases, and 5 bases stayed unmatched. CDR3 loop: CASRLAGVGTGELFF. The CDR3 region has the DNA TGTGCCAGCAGGCTAGCGGGAGTCGGCACCGGGGAGCTGTTTTTT.

CDR3 sequence reads: CASSQDWGAEAFF. The CDR3 DNA is TGCGCCAGCAGCCAAGATTGGGGGGCCGAAGCTTTCTTT. V and J are TRBV4-1 and TRBJ1-1; TRBD1 might be the D (6 bases). The CDR3 length is 13 residues. Germline CDR1 MGHRA, CDR2 YSYEKL. V lost 0 bases, J lost 8 bases, and 10 bases lay in between.

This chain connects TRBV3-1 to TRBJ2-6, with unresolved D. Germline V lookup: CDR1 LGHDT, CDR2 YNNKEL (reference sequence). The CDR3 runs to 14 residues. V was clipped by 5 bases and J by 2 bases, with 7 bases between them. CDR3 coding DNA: TGTGCCAGCAGCACTCGTCCTGGGGCCAACGTCCTGACTTTC. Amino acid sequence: CASSTRPGANVLTF.

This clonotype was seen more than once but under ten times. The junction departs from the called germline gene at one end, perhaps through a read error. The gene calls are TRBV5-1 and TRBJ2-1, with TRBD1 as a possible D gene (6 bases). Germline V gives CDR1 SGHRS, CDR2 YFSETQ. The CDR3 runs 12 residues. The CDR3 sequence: CASSLGGNEQFF. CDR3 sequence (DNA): TGTGCCAGCAGCCTAGGGGGCAATGAGCAGTTCTTC.

The CDR3 DNA reads TGCGCCAGCAGCCCCAGGGCAGGGGGCTTGCAGCCCCAGCATTTT. Residues: CASSPRAGGLQPQHF. This chain links TRBV5-1 with TRBJ1-5; TRBD1 matches at 8 bases. Germline-derived CDR1 and CDR2 are SGHRS and YFSETQ. J was trimmed by 7 bases and V by 4 bases; bases with no gene match: 10. This CDR3 is built from 15 residues.

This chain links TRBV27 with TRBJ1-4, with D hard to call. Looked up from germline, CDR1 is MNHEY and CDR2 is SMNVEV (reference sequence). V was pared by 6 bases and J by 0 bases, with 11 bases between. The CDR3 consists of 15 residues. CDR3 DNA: TGTGCCAGCAGCCCAAGTGGTGCAACTAATGAAAAACTGTTTTTT. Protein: CASSPSGATNEKLFF.

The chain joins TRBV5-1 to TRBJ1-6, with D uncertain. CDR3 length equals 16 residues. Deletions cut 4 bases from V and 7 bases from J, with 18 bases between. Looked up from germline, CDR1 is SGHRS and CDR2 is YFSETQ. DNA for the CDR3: TGCGCCAGCAGCCTGGGAGGCAGGAATTCCAATTCACCCCTCCACTTT. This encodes CASSLGGRNSNSPLHF.

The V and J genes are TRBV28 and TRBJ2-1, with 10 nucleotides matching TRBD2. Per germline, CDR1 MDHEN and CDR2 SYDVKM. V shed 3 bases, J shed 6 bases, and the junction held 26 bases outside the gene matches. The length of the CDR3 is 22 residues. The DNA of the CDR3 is TGTGCCAGCAGTTTTGTATTCGGTTGGGGGGGGGCTAGCGGGAGAATTAGCAATGAGCAGTTCTTC. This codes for CASSFVFGWGGASGRISNEQFF.

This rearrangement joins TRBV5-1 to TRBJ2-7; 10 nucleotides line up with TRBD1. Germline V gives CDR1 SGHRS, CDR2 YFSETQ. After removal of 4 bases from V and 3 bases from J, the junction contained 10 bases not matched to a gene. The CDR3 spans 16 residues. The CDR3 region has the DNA TGCGCCAGCAGCACCAACCCGGGACAGGGGCACTACGAGCAGTACGTC. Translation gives CASSTNPGQGHYEQYV.

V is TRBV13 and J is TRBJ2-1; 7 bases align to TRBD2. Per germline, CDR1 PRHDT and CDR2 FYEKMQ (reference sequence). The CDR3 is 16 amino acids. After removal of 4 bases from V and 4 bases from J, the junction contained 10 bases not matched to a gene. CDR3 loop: CASSWLKRDPYNEQFF. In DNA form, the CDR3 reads TGTGCCAGCAGCTGGCTGAAGCGGGACCCATACAATGAGCAGTTCTTC.

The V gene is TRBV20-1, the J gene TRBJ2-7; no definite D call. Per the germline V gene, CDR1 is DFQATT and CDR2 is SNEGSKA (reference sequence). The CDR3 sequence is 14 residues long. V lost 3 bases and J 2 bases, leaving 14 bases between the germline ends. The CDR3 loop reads CSASHPRGPYEQYF. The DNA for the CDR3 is TGCAGTGCTAGTCATCCCCGCGGACCCTACGAGCAGTACTTC.

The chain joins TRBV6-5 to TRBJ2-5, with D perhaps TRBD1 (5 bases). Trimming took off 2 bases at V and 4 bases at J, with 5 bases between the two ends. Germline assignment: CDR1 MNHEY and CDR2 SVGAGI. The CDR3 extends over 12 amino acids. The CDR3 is CASSYGAETQYF. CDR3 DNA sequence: TGTGCCAGCAGTTACGGGGCAGAGACCCAGTACTTC.

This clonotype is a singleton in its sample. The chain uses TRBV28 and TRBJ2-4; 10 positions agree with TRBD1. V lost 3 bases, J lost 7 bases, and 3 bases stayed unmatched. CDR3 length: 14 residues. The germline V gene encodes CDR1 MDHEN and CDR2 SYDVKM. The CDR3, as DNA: TGTGCCAGCAGTTTGGGGGACAGGGGCAACATTCAGTACTTC. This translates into CASSLGDRGNIQYF.

The DNA of the CDR3 is TGCAGTGCCGGGGAACCAAGAGAGACCCAGTACTTC. Amino acids: CSAGEPRETQYF. This chain joins TRBV20-1 and TRBJ2-5; D might be TRBD2 (5 bases). Germline V gives CDR1 DFQATT, CDR2 SNEGSKA (reference sequence). V was cut by 6 bases and J by 4 bases, with 12 bases left in between. The CDR3 covers 12 residues.

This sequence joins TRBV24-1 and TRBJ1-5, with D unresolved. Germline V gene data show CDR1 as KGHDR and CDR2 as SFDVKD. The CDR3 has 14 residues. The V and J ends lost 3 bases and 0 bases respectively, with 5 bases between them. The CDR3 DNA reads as TGTGCCACCAGTGATGGCATTAGCAATCAGCCCCAGCATTTT. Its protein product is CATSDGISNQPQHF.

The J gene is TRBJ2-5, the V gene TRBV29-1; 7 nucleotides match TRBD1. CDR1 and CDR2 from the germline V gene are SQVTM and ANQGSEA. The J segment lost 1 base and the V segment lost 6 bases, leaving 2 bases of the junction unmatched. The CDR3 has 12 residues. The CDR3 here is CSVGQIQETQYF. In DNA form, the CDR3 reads TGCAGCGTGGGACAGATCCAAGAGACCCAGTACTTC.

The CDR3 region is CSVGHPSEQYF. In nucleotides, the CDR3 is TGCAGCGTGGGGCACCCGTCGGAGCAGTACTTC. The chain uses TRBV29-1 and TRBJ2-7; maybe TRBD1 (5 bases). V gave up 6 bases and J gave up 7 bases, with 13 bases separating them. CDR1 and CDR2 (germline): SQVTM, ANQGSEA. The CDR3 is 11 amino acids.

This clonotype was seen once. CDR3 region: CASSLAGISWQYF. CDR3 DNA sequence: TGTGCCAGCAGCTTAGCCGGGATAAGTTGGCAGTATTTT. This chain joins TRBV11-2 and TRBJ2-3; D may be TRBD2 (5 bases). V was shortened by 1 base and J by 11 bases, with 13 bases between the two germline ends. Looked up from germline, CDR1 is SGHAT and CDR2 is FQNNGV. The length of the CDR3 is 13 residues.